The next 5 T cell receptor beta chains were all read from a single sample in a study of T cell clonality in common variable immunodeficiency. Profiled with immunoSEQ multiplex PCR; TCRdb holds only in-frame clones, not every one. The sample shows around 45,000 clones, none of them appearing just once. Sequencing was performed on peripheral blood mononuclear cells. These receptors originate from a person aged 18 to 75 in good health.

At least ten counts were recorded for this clone. The read terminates 3 residues ahead of where the CDR3 ends, so the germline J gene completes it. The chain uses TRBV5-1 and TRBJ1-4; 11 bases are shared with TRBD1. After removal of 4 bases from V and 7 bases from J, the junction contained 3 bases not matched to a gene. This CDR3 contains 14 residues. CDR1 is SGHRS and CDR2 is YFSETQ in the germline V gene. The CDR3 bases that were read are TGCGCCAGCAGCCCCGGACAGGGGGCTGAAAAA. It translates to CASSPGQGAEK. The CDR3, in full, reads CASSPGQGAEKLFF.

This clone was seen repeatedly, ten times or more. The missing CDR3 end, 3 residues past where the read stops, is filled in from the germline J gene. The chain combines TRBV7-9 with TRBJ2-5; 7 nucleotides align to TRBD1. The length of the CDR3 is 15 residues. The V segment lost 5 bases and the J segment 0 bases; nucleotides outside the gene matches: 6. Germline V lookup: CDR1 SEHNR, CDR2 FQNEAQ (reference sequence). This chain's CDR3 is CASSTTDRYQETQYF. CDR3 bases read: TGTGCCAGCAGCACCACGGACAGGTACCAAGAGACC.

This clone was observed at least ten times. Sequencing ends 3 residues short of the CDR3 end; the germline J gene provides the rest. The sample carries other DNA sequences with the same CDR3. This chain connects TRBV23-1 to TRBJ2-5; the D gene is possibly TRBD2 (6 bases). TRBV23-1 is filed as an ORF, its function uncertain. Trimming took off 4 bases at V and 2 bases at J, with 20 bases between the two ends. The CDR3 consists of 17 residues. The CDR3 is CASSPNPQRGSQETQYF. CDR3 DNA (partial): TGCGCCAGCAGTCCGAACCCCCAACGGGGGAGTCAAGAGACC.

This clone appeared many times. The CDR3 goes on 3 residues after the read ends, and that part is filled in from the germline J gene. V is TRBV5-5 and J is TRBJ1-6, with 9 bases lining up with TRBD1. After removal of 4 bases from V and 7 bases from J, the junction contained 3 bases not matched to a gene. There are 14 residues in the CDR3. Germline V gene sequence: CDR1 SGHKS, CDR2 YYEKEE (reference sequence). The CDR3: CASSVGQGNSPLHF. CDR3 bases read: TGTGCCAGCAGCGTAGGACAGGGGAATTCACCC.

This clone was counted ten times or more. The read ends 3 residues early relative to the CDR3; the germline J gene fills the gap. This chain uses TRBV11-2 with TRBJ2-7, with 11 bases aligning to TRBD2. The CDR3 runs to 14 residues. The V and J ends lost 5 bases and 4 bases, in that order; junction bases with no gene match: 4. Germline CDR1 is SGHAT and CDR2 is FQNNGV. Partial CDR3 DNA: TGTGCCAGCAGCCCCACTAGCGGGGGATACGAG. Amino acid sequence: CASSPTSGGYE. The whole CDR3 reads CASSPTSGGYEQYF.